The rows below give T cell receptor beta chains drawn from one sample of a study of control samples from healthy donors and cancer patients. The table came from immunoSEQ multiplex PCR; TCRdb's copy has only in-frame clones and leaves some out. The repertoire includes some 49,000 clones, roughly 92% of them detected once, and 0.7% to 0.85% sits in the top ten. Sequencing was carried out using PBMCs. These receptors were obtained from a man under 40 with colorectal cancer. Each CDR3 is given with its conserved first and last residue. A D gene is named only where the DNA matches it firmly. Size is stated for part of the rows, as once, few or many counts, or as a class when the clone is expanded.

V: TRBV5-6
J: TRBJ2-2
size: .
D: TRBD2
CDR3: CASSLWLAGGVRELFF
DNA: TGTGCCAGCAGCTTGTGGCTAGCGGGGGGCGTGAGGGAGCTGTTTTTT

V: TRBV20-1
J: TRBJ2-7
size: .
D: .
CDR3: CSASGAEYPYEQYF
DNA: TGCAGTGCTAGTGGGGCAGAATACCCCTACGAGCAGTACTTC

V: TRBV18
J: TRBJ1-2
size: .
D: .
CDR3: CASSPPITAGWGYTF
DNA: TGTGCCAGCTCACCACCGATTACGGCCGGTTGGGGCTACACCTTC

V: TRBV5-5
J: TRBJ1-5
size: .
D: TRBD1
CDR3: CASSPGTGIRQPQHF
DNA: TGTGCCAGCAGTCCCGGGACAGGGATTCGGCAGCCCCAGCATTTT

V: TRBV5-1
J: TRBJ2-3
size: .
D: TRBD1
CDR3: CASSFSRQGTDTQYF
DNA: TGCGCCAGCAGCTTTAGTAGACAGGGAACAGATACGCAGTATTTT

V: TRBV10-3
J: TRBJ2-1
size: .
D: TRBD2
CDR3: CAISVSGGDGGQFF
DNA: TGTGCCATCAGTGTTAGCGGGGGTGACGGGGGGCAGTTCTTC

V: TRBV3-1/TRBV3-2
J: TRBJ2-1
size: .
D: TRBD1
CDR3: CANQGLGQKQFF
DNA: TGTGCCAACCAGGGGTTGGGACAGAAGCAGTTCTTC

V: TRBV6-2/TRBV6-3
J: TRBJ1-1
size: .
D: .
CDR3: CASSAWTYLNTEAFF
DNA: TGTGCCAGCAGTGCCTGGACATATTTGAACACTGAAGCTTTCTTT

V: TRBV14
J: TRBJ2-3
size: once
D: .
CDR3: CASSQFGSTDTQYF
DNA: TGTGCCAGCAGCCAATTCGGGAGCACAGATACGCAGTATTTT

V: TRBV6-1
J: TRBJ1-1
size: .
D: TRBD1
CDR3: CASSEGQGFMNTEAFF
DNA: TGTGCCAGCAGTGAAGGACAGGGATTCATGAACACTGAAGCTTTCTTT

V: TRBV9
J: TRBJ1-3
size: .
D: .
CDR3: CASSVGSSGNTIYF
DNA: TGTGCCAGCAGCGTAGGATCCTCTGGAAACACCATATATTTT

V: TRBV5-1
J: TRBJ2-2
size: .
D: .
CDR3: CASSLEGHPNTGELFF
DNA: TGCGCCAGCAGCTTGGAGGGGCATCCGAACACCGGGGAGCTGTTTTTT

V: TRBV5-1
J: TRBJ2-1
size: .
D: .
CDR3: CASSLPSANEQFF
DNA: TGCGCCAGCAGCTTGCCTAGCGCCAATGAGCAGTTCTTC

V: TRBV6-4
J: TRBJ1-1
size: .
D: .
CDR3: CASKQENTEAFF
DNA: TGTGCCAGCAAGCAGGAAAACACTGAAGCTTTCTTT

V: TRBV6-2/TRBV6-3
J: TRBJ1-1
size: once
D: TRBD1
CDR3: CASSSTGYTEAFF
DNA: TGTGCCAGCAGCTCGACAGGGTACACTGAAGCTTTCTTT

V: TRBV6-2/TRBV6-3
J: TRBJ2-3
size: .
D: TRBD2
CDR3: CASSYGIAGAGTVKVTDTQYF
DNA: TGTGCCAGCAGTTACGGGATAGCGGGGGCAGGGACGGTAAAGGTGACAGATACGCAGTATTTT

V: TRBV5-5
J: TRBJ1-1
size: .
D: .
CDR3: CASSLLRGMANTEAFF
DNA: TGTGCCAGCAGCTTGCTAAGGGGCATGGCGAACACTGAAGCTTTCTTT

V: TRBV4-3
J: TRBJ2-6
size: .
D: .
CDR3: CASSQDLGSGANVLTF
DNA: TGCGCCAGCAGCCAAGATCTTGGGTCGGGGGCCAACGTCCTGACTTTC

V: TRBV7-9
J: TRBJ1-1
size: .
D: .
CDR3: CASSSASLFTEAFF
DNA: TGTGCCAGCAGCTCCGCTTCACTATTCACTGAAGCTTTCTTT

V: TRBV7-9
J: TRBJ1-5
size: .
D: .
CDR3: CASSFGGANQPQHF
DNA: TGTGCCAGCAGCTTTGGAGGGGCGAATCAGCCCCAGCATTTT

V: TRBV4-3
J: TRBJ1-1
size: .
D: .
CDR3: CASRAVEGTEAFF
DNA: TGCGCCAGTCGAGCCGTGGAGGGCACTGAAGCTTTCTTT

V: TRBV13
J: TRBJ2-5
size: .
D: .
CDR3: CASSLGQLKTQYF
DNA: TGTGCCAGCAGCTTAGGACAGCTAAAGACCCAGTACTTC

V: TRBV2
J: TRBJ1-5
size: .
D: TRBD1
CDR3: CASSRDRVGNQPQHF
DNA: TGTGCCAGCAGTCGCGACAGGGTGGGTAATCAGCCCCAGCATTTT

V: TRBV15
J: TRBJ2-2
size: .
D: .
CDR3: CATSRDDSINTGELFF
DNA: TGTGCCACCAGCAGAGATGACAGTATAAACACCGGGGAGCTGTTTTTT

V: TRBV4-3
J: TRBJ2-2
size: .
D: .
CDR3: CASSQGRGTGELFF
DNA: TGCGCCAGCAGCCAAGGCCGCGGCACCGGGGAGCTGTTTTTT

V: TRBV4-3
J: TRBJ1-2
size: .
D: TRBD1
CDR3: CASSPTGELIGYGYTF
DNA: TGCGCCAGCAGCCCAACAGGGGAGCTGATTGGCTATGGCTACACCTTC

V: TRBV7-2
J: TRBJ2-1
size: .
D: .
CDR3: CASSPQEGYNEQFF
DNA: TGTGCCAGCAGCCCTCAGGAAGGTTACAATGAGCAGTTCTTC

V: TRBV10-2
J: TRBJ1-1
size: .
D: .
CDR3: CASSESMGRVMAFF
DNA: TGCGCCAGCAGTGAGTCGATGGGTAGGGTAATGGCTTTCTTT

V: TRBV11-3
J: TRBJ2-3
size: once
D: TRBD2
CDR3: CASSFGGAVDTQYF
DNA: TGTGCCAGCAGCTTCGGGGGGGCCGTTGATACGCAGTATTTT

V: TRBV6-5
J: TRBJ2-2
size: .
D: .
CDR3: CASKGFSVNTGELFF
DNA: TGTGCCAGCAAGGGGTTCTCCGTGAACACCGGGGAGCTGTTTTTT

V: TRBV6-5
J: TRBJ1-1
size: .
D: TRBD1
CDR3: CASSHPGTGGTEAFF
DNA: TGTGCCAGCAGCCATCCCGGGACAGGAGGGACTGAAGCTTTCTTT

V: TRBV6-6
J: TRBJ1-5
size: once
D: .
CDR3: CASSYRVLGQPQHF
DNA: TGTGCCAGCAGTTATCGGGTTTTAGGCCAGCCCCAGCATTTT

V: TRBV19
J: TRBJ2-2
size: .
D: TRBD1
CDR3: CASSGGQGISTGELFF
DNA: TGTGCCAGTAGTGGCGGACAGGGGATCTCTACCGGGGAGCTGTTTTTT

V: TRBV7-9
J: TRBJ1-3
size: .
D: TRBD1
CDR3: CASSSEWDRRFSGNTIYF
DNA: TGTGCCAGCAGCTCAGAGTGGGACAGGCGATTCTCTGGAAACACCATATATTTT

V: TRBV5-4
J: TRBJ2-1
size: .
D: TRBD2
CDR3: CASILAGGDEQFF
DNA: TGTGCCAGCATCCTAGCGGGGGGGGATGAGCAGTTCTTC